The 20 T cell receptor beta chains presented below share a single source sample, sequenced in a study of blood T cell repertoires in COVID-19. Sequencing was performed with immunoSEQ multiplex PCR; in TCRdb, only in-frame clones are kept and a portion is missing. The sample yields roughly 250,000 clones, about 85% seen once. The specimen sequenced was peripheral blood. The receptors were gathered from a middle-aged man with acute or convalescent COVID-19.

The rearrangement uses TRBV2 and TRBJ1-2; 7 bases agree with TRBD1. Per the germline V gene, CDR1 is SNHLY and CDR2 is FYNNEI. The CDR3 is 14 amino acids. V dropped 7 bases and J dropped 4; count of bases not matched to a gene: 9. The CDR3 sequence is CASTPRTGGYGYTF. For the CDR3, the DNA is TGTGCCAGCACGCCAAGGACAGGTGGCTATGGCTACACCTTC.

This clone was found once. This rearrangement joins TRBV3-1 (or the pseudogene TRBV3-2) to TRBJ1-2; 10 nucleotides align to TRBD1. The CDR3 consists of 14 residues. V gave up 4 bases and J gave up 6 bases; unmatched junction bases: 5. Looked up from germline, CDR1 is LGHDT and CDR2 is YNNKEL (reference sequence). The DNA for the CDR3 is TGTGCCAGCAGCCCTCCGACAGGGGGCGATGGCTACACCTTC. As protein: CASSPPTGGDGYTF.

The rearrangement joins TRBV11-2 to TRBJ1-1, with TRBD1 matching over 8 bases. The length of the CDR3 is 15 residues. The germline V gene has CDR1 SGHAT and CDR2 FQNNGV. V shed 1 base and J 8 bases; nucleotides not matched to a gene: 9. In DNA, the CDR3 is TGTGCCAGCAGCTTAGTCCGGACAGGGTTCTCGGAAGCTTTCTTT. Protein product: CASSLVRTGFSEAFF.

The CDR3 region has the DNA TGTGCCAGCTCACCGACACCAAACTATGGCTACACCTTC. This sequence encodes CASSPTPNYGYTF. This sequence joins TRBV18 and TRBJ1-2; no firm D call. The CDR3 has 13 amino acids. Deletions cut 3 bases from V and 2 bases from J, with 7 bases between. Germline lookup yields CDR1 KGHSH and CDR2 LQKENI.

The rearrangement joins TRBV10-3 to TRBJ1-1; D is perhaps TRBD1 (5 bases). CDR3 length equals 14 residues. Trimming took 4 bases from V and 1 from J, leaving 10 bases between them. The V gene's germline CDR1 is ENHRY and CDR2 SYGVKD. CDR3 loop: CAISVGRGNTEAFF. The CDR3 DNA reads TGTGCCATCAGTGTCGGTAGGGGGAACACTGAAGCTTTCTTT.

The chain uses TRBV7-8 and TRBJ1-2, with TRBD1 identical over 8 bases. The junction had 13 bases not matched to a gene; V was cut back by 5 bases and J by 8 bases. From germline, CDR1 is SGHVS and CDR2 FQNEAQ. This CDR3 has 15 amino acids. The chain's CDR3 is CASSRDRGERGGYTF. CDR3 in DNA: TGTGCCAGCAGCCGAGACAGGGGAGAGCGCGGCGGCTACACCTTC.

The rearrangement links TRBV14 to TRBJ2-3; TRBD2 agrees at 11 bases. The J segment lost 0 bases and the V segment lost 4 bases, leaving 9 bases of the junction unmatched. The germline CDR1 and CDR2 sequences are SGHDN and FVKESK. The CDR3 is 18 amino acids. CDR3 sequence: CASSLTGTSGPSTDTQYF. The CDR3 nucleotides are TGTGCCAGCAGCCTAACTGGGACTAGCGGACCTAGCACAGATACGCAGTATTTT.

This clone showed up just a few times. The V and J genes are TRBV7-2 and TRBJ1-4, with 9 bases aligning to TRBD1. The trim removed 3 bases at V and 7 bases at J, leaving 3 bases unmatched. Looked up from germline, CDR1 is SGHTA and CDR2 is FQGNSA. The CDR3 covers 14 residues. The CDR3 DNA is TGTGCCAGCAGCTTCAACAGGGGGCGTGAAAAACTGTTTTTT. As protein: CASSFNRGREKLFF.

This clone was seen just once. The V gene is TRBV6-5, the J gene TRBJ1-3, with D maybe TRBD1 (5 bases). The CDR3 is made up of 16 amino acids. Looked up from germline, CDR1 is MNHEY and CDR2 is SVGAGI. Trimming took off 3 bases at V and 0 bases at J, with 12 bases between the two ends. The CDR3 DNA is TGTGCCAGCAGTTATGGGGGGAGGGTCTCTGGAAACACCATATATTTT. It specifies CASSYGGRVSGNTIYF.

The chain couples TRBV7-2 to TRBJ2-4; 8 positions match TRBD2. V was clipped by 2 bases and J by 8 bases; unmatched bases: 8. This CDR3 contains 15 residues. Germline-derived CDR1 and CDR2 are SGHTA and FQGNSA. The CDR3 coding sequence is TGTGCCAGCAGCTTACAGGCGCAGACTAGCGACATTCAGTACTTC. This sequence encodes CASSLQAQTSDIQYF.

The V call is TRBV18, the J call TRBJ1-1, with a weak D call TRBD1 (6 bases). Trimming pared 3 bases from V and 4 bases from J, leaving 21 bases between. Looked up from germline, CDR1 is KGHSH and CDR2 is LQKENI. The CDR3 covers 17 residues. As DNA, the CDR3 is TGTGCCAGCTCACCGTCCAAGTCCGGGGGGCTTAGCACTGAAGCTTTCTTT. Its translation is CASSPSKSGGLSTEAFF.

The CDR3 here is CASSLGGTGQETQYF. DNA for the CDR3: TGTGCCAGCAGCTTAGGAGGGACAGGCCAAGAGACCCAGTACTTC. The chain uses TRBV7-2 and TRBJ2-5; the match to TRBD1 covers 8 bases. J was trimmed by 1 base and V by 1 base; bases with no gene match: 2. The germline V gene encodes CDR1 SGHTA and CDR2 FQGNSA. The CDR3 extends over 15 amino acids.

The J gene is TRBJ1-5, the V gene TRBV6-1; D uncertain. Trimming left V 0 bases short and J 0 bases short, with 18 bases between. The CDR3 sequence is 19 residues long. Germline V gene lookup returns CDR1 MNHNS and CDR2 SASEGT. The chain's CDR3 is CASSEAPRTDFYSNQPQHF. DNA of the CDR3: TGTGCCAGCAGTGAAGCTCCCAGGACGGACTTCTATAGCAATCAGCCCCAGCATTTT.

The CDR3 coding sequence is TGTGCCAGCAGCTTCGGACTTAGCTCCTACGAGCAGTACTTC. Translation gives CASSFGLSSYEQYF. The rearrangement links TRBV5-8 to TRBJ2-7; possible D gene TRBD2, 5 bases. The CDR3 sequence is 14 residues long. Trimming shortened V by 2 bases and J by 0 bases, and 9 bases separated the two germline ends. From germline, CDR1 is SGHTS and CDR2 YDEGEE.

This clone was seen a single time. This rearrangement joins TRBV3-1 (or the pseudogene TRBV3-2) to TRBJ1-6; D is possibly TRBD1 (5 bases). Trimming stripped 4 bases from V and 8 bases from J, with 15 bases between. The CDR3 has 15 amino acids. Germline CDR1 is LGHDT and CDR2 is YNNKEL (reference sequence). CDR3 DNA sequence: TGTGCCAGCAGCCCTTCGCCAGACAGCTATTCACCCCTCCACTTT. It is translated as CASSPSPDSYSPLHF.

DNA of the CDR3: TGTGCCAGTAGCTCAGGGGCCCTGACTGAAGCTTTCTTT. It encodes CASSSGALTEAFF. The gene calls are TRBV19 and TRBJ1-1, with D perhaps matching TRBD1 (6 bases). V lost 6 bases and J 5 bases, leaving 13 bases between the germline ends. The CDR3 extends over 13 amino acids. Germline assignment: CDR1 LNHDA and CDR2 SQIVND (reference sequence).

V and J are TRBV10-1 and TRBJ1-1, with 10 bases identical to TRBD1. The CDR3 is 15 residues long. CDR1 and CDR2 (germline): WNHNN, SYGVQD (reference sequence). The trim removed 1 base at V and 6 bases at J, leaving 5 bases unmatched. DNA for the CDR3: TGCGCCAGCAGTGAGTTTAGGGACAGGGGCGCTGAAGCTTTCTTT. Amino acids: CASSEFRDRGAEAFF.

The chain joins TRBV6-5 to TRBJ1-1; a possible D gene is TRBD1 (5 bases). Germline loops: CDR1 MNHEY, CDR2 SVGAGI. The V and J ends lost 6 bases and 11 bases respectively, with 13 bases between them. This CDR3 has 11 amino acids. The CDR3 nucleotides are TGTGCCAGCAGCAAAACGGGGGAGGCTTTCTTT. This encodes CASSKTGEAFF.

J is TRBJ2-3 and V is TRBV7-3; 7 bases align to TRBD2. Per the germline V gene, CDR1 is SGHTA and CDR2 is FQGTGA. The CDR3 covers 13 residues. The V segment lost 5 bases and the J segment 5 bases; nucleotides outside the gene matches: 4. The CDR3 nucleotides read TGTGCCAGCAGCCCCCCGGGGGGAGATACGCAGTATTTT. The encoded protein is CASSPPGGDTQYF.

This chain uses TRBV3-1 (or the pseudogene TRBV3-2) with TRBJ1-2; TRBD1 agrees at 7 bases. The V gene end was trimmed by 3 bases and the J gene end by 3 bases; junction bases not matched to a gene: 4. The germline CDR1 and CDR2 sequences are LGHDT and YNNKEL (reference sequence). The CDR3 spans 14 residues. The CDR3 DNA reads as TGTGCCAGCAGCCATCCAGGGACAGACTATGGCTACACCTTC. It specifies CASSHPGTDYGYTF.